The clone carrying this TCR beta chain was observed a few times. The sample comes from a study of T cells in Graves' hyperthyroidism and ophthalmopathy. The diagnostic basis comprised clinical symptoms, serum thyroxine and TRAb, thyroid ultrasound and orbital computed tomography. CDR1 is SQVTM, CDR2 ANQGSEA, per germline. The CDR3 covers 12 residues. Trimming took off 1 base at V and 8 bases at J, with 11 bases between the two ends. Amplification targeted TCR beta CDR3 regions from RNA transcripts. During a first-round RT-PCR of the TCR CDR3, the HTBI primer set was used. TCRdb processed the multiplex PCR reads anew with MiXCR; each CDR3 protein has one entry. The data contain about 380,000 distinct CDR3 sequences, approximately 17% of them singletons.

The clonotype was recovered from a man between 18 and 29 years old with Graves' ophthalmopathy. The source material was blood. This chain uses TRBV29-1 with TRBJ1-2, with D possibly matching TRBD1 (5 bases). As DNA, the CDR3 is TGCAGCGTTGAAGCCCAGGGCGACGGCTACACCTTC. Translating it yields CSVEAQGDGYTF.